The 22 T cell receptor beta chains given below trace back to one sample, sequenced in a study of T cell repertoires in cytomegalovirus infection. TCRdb passed the reads through MiXCR, listing each CDR3 protein once. Of just over 300,000 distinct CDR3 sequences in the sample, roughly 16% were seen once. Sequencing used PBMCs. These receptors originate from a human donor in good health (CMV status not recorded). Some clones in this sample may be carry-over from other donors' samples.

This clonotype was recorded many times. The rearrangement links TRBV28 to TRBJ1-5; D is uncertain. V lost 5 bases and J lost 3, with 23 bases in between. CDR3 length: 18 amino acids. The germline gives CDR1 MDHEN, CDR2 SYDVKM. The CDR3, as DNA: TGTGCCAGCAGTCCCAATTACTTCGGACGGATCGACAATCAGCCCCAGCATTTT. This codes for CASSPNYFGRIDNQPQHF. Together with reference TRBV28 and TRBJ1-5, the CDR3 gives the full variable domain: DVKVTQSSRYLVKRTGEKVFLECVQDMDHENMFWYRQDPGLGLRLIYFSYDVKMKEKGDIPEGYSVSREKKERFSLILESASTNQTSMYLCASSPNYFGRIDNQPQHFGDGTRLSIL.

This clonotype was detected only a few times. This chain links TRBV25-1 with TRBJ2-1; 9 bases are a match to TRBD2. Germline V CDR1 and CDR2: MGHDK, SYGVNS. V lost 3 bases and J lost 8; bases outside the gene matches: 14. There are 17 residues in the CDR3. CDR3 sequence (DNA): TGTGCCAGCAGTGATTGGGGGGGACTAGCATTTGATCATGAGCAGTTCTTC. Translation: CASSDWGGLAFDHEQFF.

This clonotype was seen more than once but under ten times. V usage is TRBV28 and J usage is TRBJ1-1; no firm D call. Germline CDR1 and CDR2: MDHEN and SYDVKM. The length of the CDR3 is 12 residues. V lost 4 bases, J lost 3 bases, and 6 bases lay in between. CDR3 sequence (DNA): TGTGCCAGCAGTTCCCAAGACACTGAAGCTTTCTTT. It encodes CASSSQDTEAFF. Drawing the rest from reference TRBV28 and TRBJ1-1, the complete variable domain is DVKVTQSSRYLVKRTGEKVFLECVQDMDHENMFWYRQDPGLGLRLIYFSYDVKMKEKGDIPEGYSVSREKKERFSLILESASTNQTSMYLCASSSQDTEAFFGQGTRLTVV.

This clonotype was found many times. This chain joins TRBV7-8 and TRBJ2-3; no definite D call. CDR3 size: 14 residues. V lost 3 bases, J lost 6 bases, and 13 bases lay in between. Germline V gene lookup returns CDR1 SGHVS and CDR2 FQNEAQ. CDR3 loop: CASSFLGPPDTQYF. CDR3 coding DNA: TGTGCCAGCAGCTTCCTAGGTCCGCCGGATACGCAGTATTTT.

This clonotype has a count of ten or more. The rearrangement links TRBV7-9 to TRBJ2-2; 9 bases line up with TRBD1. This CDR3 spans 15 amino acids. The germline CDR1 and CDR2 sequences are SEHNR and FQNEAQ (reference sequence). With V trimmed by 5 bases and J by 5 bases, 6 bases remained unmatched. The DNA of the CDR3 is TGTGCCAGCAGCCCCGGGACAGGGAGGACCGGGGAGCTGTTTTTT. Translation: CASSPGTGRTGELFF. Supplemented by reference TRBV7-9 and TRBJ2-2, the full variable domain reads DTGVSQNPRHKITKRGQNVTFRCDPISEHNRLYWYRQTLGQGPEFLTYFQNEAQLEKSRLLSDRFSAERPKGSFSTLEIQRTEQGDSAMYLCASSPGTGRTGELFFGEGSRLTVL.

This clonotype was counted at least ten times. This CDR3 reads CASSSPMAWSEQFF. The DNA for the CDR3 is TGTGCCAGCAGTTCGCCGATGGCGTGGAGTGAGCAGTTCTTC. This chain joins TRBV7-2 and TRBJ2-1; D gene uncertain. Trimming removed 6 bases at V and 9 bases at J, with 18 bases between. The CDR3 consists of 14 residues. Per germline, CDR1 SGHTA and CDR2 FQGNSA.

The chain couples TRBV3-1 to TRBJ2-7; D is perhaps TRBD1 (5 bases). V was pared by 0 bases and J by 6 bases, with 12 bases between. The germline gives CDR1 LGHDT, CDR2 YNNKEL (reference sequence). This CDR3 comprises 14 residues. Here the CDR3 reads CASSQDDSSFEQYF. The CDR3 bases are TGTGCCAGCAGCCAAGATGACAGTTCGTTCGAGCAGTACTTC.

This clonotype has only a few counts. This chain joins TRBV6-5 and TRBJ1-3, with D unresolved. Trimming cost V 2 bases and J 2 bases, with 4 bases left between them. This CDR3 comprises 13 residues. CDR1 and CDR2 from the germline V gene are MNHEY and SVGAGI. The CDR3 sequence: CASSYSPGNTIYF. The CDR3 DNA follows: TGTGCCAGCAGTTACAGCCCTGGAAACACCATATATTTT.

This clonotype was counted ten times or more. The genes are TRBV7-2 and TRBJ2-5; no definite D call. V gave up 3 bases and J gave up 4 bases, with 3 bases separating them. This CDR3 region has 11 residues. Germline lookup yields CDR1 SGHTA and CDR2 FQGNSA. CDR3 protein: CASSFRETQYF. For the CDR3, the DNA is TGTGCCAGCAGCTTCCGAGAGACCCAGTACTTC.

To note about this clonotype: A read error may explain this, as a much larger clone is one base away. This rearrangement joins TRBV3-1 to TRBJ1-2, with 10 bases lining up with TRBD1. Per the germline V gene, CDR1 is LGHDT and CDR2 is YNNKEL (reference sequence). The CDR3 is 15 residues long. CDR3 region: CASSPRQGANYGYAF. In nucleotides, the CDR3 is TGTGCCAGCAGCCCCCGACAGGGGGCCAACTATGGCTACGCCTTC.

This clonotype was counted at least ten times. This rearrangement joins TRBV12-3 or TRBV12-4 to TRBJ2-5; TRBD1 aligns across 9 bases. This CDR3 region has 15 residues. Germline trimming cut 6 bases from V and 5 bases from J; bases unmatched to any gene: 10. The CDR3 sequence is CASSSPRTGDETQYF. The CDR3 nucleotides are TGTGCCAGCAGCTCCCCCCGGACAGGGGATGAGACCCAGTACTTC.

The rearrangement uses TRBV20-1 and TRBJ2-5; maybe TRBD1 (6 bases). The V gene lost 3 bases and the J gene lost 5 bases, with 19 bases spanning the gap. CDR3 length: 15 residues. The germline gives CDR1 DFQATT, CDR2 SNEGSKA (reference sequence). This CDR3 reads CSASPGQWGRETQYF. In DNA form, the CDR3 reads TGCAGTGCTAGCCCTGGACAGTGGGGTAGGGAGACCCAGTACTTC.

The chain carries TRBV5-5 and TRBJ1-1; D might be TRBD1 (6 bases). Per germline, CDR1 SGHKS and CDR2 YYEKEE (reference sequence). The CDR3 runs to 16 residues. V was pared by 4 bases and J by 1 base, with 17 bases between. CDR3: CASSLRTVSRNTEAFF. The CDR3 DNA reads TGTGCCAGCAGCCTGAGGACAGTTTCAAGGAACACTGAAGCTTTCTTT.

This clonotype was picked up a small number of times. The chain links TRBV7-3 to TRBJ1-2; 8 positions agree with TRBD1. CDR1 and CDR2 (germline): SGHTA, FQGTGA. The J segment lost 4 bases and the V segment lost 3 bases, leaving 1 base of the junction unmatched. The CDR3 length is 13 residues. This chain's CDR3 is CASSFTGGYGYTF. In nucleotides, the CDR3 is TGTGCCAGCAGCTTTACAGGGGGCTATGGCTACACCTTC.

The chain has TRBV12-3 or TRBV12-4 and TRBJ2-1; D gene unclear. V shed 5 bases and J shed 7 bases, with 9 bases lying between them. This CDR3 spans 12 amino acids. CDR3 sequence: CASSGTWNEQFF. The CDR3 DNA sequence: TGTGCCAGCAGTGGAACCTGGAATGAGCAGTTCTTC.

This clonotype turned up a few times. This rearrangement joins TRBV19 to TRBJ1-5, with TRBD1 as a possible D gene (5 bases). Germline CDR1 LNHDA, CDR2 SQIVND (reference sequence). V was clipped by 6 bases and J by 3 bases, with 15 bases between them. This CDR3 is built from 15 residues. CDR3 residues: CASSRYSGYNQPQHF. CDR3 bases: TGTGCCAGTAGCCGATATTCAGGGTACAATCAGCCCCAGCATTTT.

This chain links TRBV28 with TRBJ2-7; tentative D call: TRBD1 (7 bases). CDR1 is MDHEN and CDR2 is SYDVKM in the germline V gene. The CDR3 runs 15 residues. Trimming stripped 1 base from V and 4 bases from J, with 14 bases between. CDR3 DNA: TGTGCCAGCAGTTTATTTCAGGGGGGACAATACGAGCAGTACTTC. Protein product: CASSLFQGGQYEQYF.

CDR3 coding DNA: TGTGCCAGCAGAAGACAGGGAGATCCCTCAACTAATGAAAAACTGTTTTTT. Translating it yields CASRRQGDPSTNEKLFF. The chain couples TRBV6-5 to TRBJ1-4; 7 bases line up with TRBD1. V dropped 6 bases and J dropped 0; count of bases not matched to a gene: 10. The germline V gene encodes CDR1 MNHEY and CDR2 SVGAGI. The CDR3 runs to 17 residues.

In its sample, this clonotype was seen a few times. The chain links TRBV19 to TRBJ1-3; D is undetermined. V was clipped by 8 bases and J by 3 bases, with 5 bases between them. The CDR3 runs 11 residues. Germline CDR1 LNHDA, CDR2 SQIVND (reference sequence). The CDR3 DNA reads TGTGCCAGTGGAGTTGGAAACACCATATATTTT. Translating gives CASGVGNTIYF.

A single count supports this clonotype. This rearrangement joins TRBV20-1 to TRBJ1-6; D possibly corresponds to TRBD1 (5 bases). Germline V CDR1 and CDR2: DFQATT, SNEGSKA (reference sequence). V lost 0 bases to trimming and J lost 7 bases, with 10 bases between them. This CDR3 is built from 14 residues. In nucleotides, the CDR3 is TGCAGTGCTAGAGATACCAGGGTAAATTCACCCCTCCACTTT. This gives the protein CSARDTRVNSPLHF.

The V and J genes are TRBV12-3 or TRBV12-4 and TRBJ1-1; TRBD1 agrees at 8 bases. The CDR3 sequence is 14 residues long. V lost 4 bases to trimming and J lost 3 bases; unmatched junction nucleotides: 4. The CDR3 spells CASSSTGDHTEAFF. The CDR3, as DNA: TGTGCCAGCAGTTCGACAGGGGATCACACTGAAGCTTTCTTT.

This clonotype has a handful of counts. In DNA form, the CDR3 reads TGTGCCAGCACGCTATCACAGGCTGAAAAACTGTTTTTT. It specifies CASTLSQAEKLFF. This rearrangement joins TRBV12-3 or TRBV12-4 to TRBJ1-4, with TRBD1 as a possible D gene (5 bases). CDR3 length equals 13 residues. The ends were cut back, 7 bases at V and 7 bases at J, with 13 bases in the middle.